These 22 T cell receptor beta chains were all obtained from the same sample, sequenced in a study of blood T cell repertoires in COVID-19. Repertoires were generated with immunoSEQ multiplex PCR, while TCRdb's copy carries only in-frame clones and drops some. The sample gives more than 300,000 clones, 90% of which show up once; about 1% is in the top ten. Sequenced sample: peripheral blood. The receptors were gathered from a woman between 35 and 50 years old with COVID-19, enrolled during active disease.

As to this clone: A much larger clone differs from this one at a single base, so this may be a read error. The chain couples TRBV7-2 to TRBJ1-1, with 8 bases fitting TRBD1. Germline V gene data show CDR1 as SGHTA and CDR2 as FQGNSA. The CDR3 totals 15 residues. The V segment lost 5 bases and the J segment 1 base; nucleotides outside the gene matches: 6. The CDR3 loop is CASSPTGTGNTEAFF. CDR3 coding DNA: TGTGCCAGCAGCCCCACCGGGACAGGGAACACTGAAGCTTTCTTT.

V usage is TRBV28 and J usage is TRBJ2-7; TRBD1 might be the D (6 bases). Germline V gene lookup returns CDR1 MDHEN and CDR2 SYDVKM. There are 15 residues in the CDR3. V was cut by 4 bases and J by 4 bases, with 17 bases left in between. CDR3 sequence: CASSSPGTTDYEQYF. The CDR3 nucleotides read TGTGCCAGCAGTTCCCCTGGGACAACGGATTACGAGCAGTACTTC.

The CDR3 sequence is CASSVYGTGITEAFF. DNA for the CDR3: TGTGCCAGCAGCGTTTATGGGACAGGGATCACTGAAGCTTTCTTT. The chain couples TRBV9 to TRBJ1-1; 9 positions match TRBD1. J was trimmed by 4 bases and V by 2 bases; bases with no gene match: 6. CDR1 and CDR2 (germline): SGDLS, YYNGEE. CDR3 length: 15 residues.

The chain employs TRBV6-5 and TRBJ1-3; TRBD1 is a possible D gene (5 bases). Trimming took 7 bases from V and 1 from J, leaving 11 bases between them. The germline CDR1 and CDR2 sequences are MNHEY and SVGAGI. The CDR3 spans 14 residues. In nucleotides, the CDR3 is TGTGCCAGCACTCCAAGACAGTCTGGAAACACCATATATTTT. Its protein product is CASTPRQSGNTIYF.

The chain links TRBV20-1 to TRBJ2-7; maybe TRBD2 (6 bases). CDR1 is DFQATT and CDR2 is SNEGSKA in the germline V gene (reference sequence). This CDR3 region has 14 residues. Trimming cost V 3 bases and J 0 bases, with 12 bases left between them. The DNA for the CDR3 is TGCAGTGCTAGTCGCGGGACTGCCTCCTACGAGCAGTACTTC. Its protein is CSASRGTASYEQYF.

The CDR3 here is CASGLSGGSREAFF. The CDR3 region has the DNA TGTGCTAGTGGTTTAAGCGGAGGGTCGCGGGAAGCTTTCTTT. The chain is built from TRBV12-5 and TRBJ1-1; unclear D gene. The CDR3 sequence is 14 residues long. Germline V CDR1 and CDR2: LGHNT, FRNRAP. V was trimmed by 3 bases and J by 8 bases, leaving 16 bases between them.

The genes are TRBV6-2 or TRBV6-3 and TRBJ2-7; 8 bases map to TRBD2. The CDR3 runs to 15 residues. After removal of 0 bases from V and 4 bases from J, the junction contained 5 bases not matched to a gene. Germline CDR1 reads MNHEY; CDR2 reads SVGEGT. Here the CDR3 DNA reads TGTGCCAGCAGTTACTCCCGGGGGGGGCTATACGAGCAGTACTTC. Translating it yields CASSYSRGGLYEQYF.

To note about this clone: One end of the junction does not line up with germline, which may come from a read error. This rearrangement joins TRBV5-6 to TRBJ2-7; D is possibly TRBD1 (6 bases). The germline CDR1 and CDR2 sequences are SGHDT and YYEEEE. The CDR3 totals 13 residues. This chain's CDR3 is CASSLGRGLVRDF. CDR3 sequence (DNA): TGTGCCAGCAGCTTGGGCAGGGGCTTAGTACGTGACTTC. Full variable domain (outside the CDR3, taken from reference TRBV5-6 and TRBJ2-7): DAGVTQSPTHLIKTRGQQVTLRCSPKSGHDTVSWYQQALGQGPQFIFQYYEEEERQRGNFPDRFSGHQFPNYSSELNVNALLLGDSALYLCASSLGRGLVRDFGPGTRLTVT.

The chain links TRBV15 to TRBJ1-3; D is possibly TRBD1 (5 bases). V lost 0 bases and J lost 4, with 13 bases in between. CDR1 is LNHNV, CDR2 YYDKDF, per germline (reference sequence). The CDR3 covers 16 residues. CDR3 region: CATSRELGVTGNTIYF. CDR3 nucleotide sequence: TGTGCCACCAGCAGAGAGTTAGGGGTTACCGGAAACACCATATATTTT.

J is TRBJ1-2 and V is TRBV2, with D hard to call. Deletions cut 3 bases from V and 4 bases from J, with 3 bases between. The CDR3 is 11 residues long. Germline V gene sequence: CDR1 SNHLY, CDR2 FYNNEI. This chain's CDR3 is CASSDGYGYTF. CDR3 coding DNA: TGTGCCAGCAGTGACGGCTATGGCTACACCTTC.

The CDR3 reads CASSIRGDVGSPLHF. As DNA, the CDR3 is TGTGCCAGCAGCATCCGGGGTGATGTAGGTTCACCCCTCCACTTT. The gene calls are TRBV9 and TRBJ1-6, with D unresolved. CDR3 length: 15 amino acids. Germline loops: CDR1 SGDLS, CDR2 YYNGEE. Trimming pared 4 bases from V and 9 bases from J, leaving 17 bases between.

V is TRBV7-2 and J is TRBJ1-6, with 7 bases that match TRBD1. The CDR3 covers 15 residues. Trimming took 5 bases from V and 8 from J; bases not matched to a gene: 9. In germline, CDR1 is SGHTA, CDR2 FQGNSA. The CDR3 bases are TGTGCCAGCAGCACGGCCGGGACAGCGGATTCACCCCTCCACTTT. Its protein product is CASSTAGTADSPLHF. Using reference TRBV7-2 and TRBJ1-6 for the parts outside the CDR3, the full variable domain is GAGVSQSPSNKVTEKGKDVELRCDPISGHTALYWYRQSLGQGLEFLIYFQGNSAPDKSGLPSDRFSAERTGGSVSTLTIQRTQQEDSAVYLCASSTAGTADSPLHFGNGTRLTVT.

V is TRBV5-1 and J is TRBJ1-2; TRBD1 agrees at 7 bases. The CDR3 totals 17 residues. V lost 0 bases and J lost 4; bases outside the gene matches: 12. Per the germline V gene, CDR1 is SGHRS and CDR2 is YFSETQ. The CDR3 sequence: CASSLARWQGDAYGYTF. The CDR3 DNA reads TGCGCCAGCAGCTTGGCCAGGTGGCAGGGGGATGCCTATGGCTACACCTTC.

CDR3 region: CASSLVLREYNEQFF. For the CDR3, the DNA is TGTGCCAGCAGCTTGGTCTTGCGGGAGTACAATGAGCAGTTCTTC. The chain recombines TRBV5-6 with TRBJ2-1, with 7 bases lining up with TRBD2. Germline CDR1 SGHDT, CDR2 YYEEEE. Losses at the gene ends were 0 bases for V and 4 bases for J; bases not matched to a gene: 4. This CDR3 comprises 15 residues.

Of note for this clone: Relative to the germline gene, one junction end is altered; a read error may explain this. The rearrangement links TRBV19 to TRBJ2-2, with TRBD2 as a possible D gene (5 bases). The germline CDR1 and CDR2 sequences are LNHDA and SQIVND (reference sequence). The CDR3 is 13 amino acids. CDR3 residues: CASSTGPHRGAVF. CDR3 nucleotide sequence: TGTGCCAGTAGTACCGGACCTCACCGGGGAGCTGTTTTT.

The chain links TRBV27 to TRBJ1-2; 12 bases are a match to TRBD1. The CDR3 length is 16 residues. Trimming took 3 bases from V and 3 from J; bases not matched to a gene: 5. CDR1 MNHEY and CDR2 SMNVEV come from the germline V gene (reference sequence). CDR3 protein: CASSLGQGASDYGYTF. DNA of the CDR3: TGTGCCAGCAGTTTGGGACAGGGGGCGAGTGACTATGGCTACACCTTC.

The V call is TRBV9, the J call TRBJ1-3; D gene uncertain. The CDR3 totals 14 residues. The germline CDR1 and CDR2 sequences are SGDLS and YYNGEE. Trimming pared 2 bases from V and 3 bases from J, leaving 9 bases between. The CDR3: CASSVGGRGNTIYF. The CDR3 region has the DNA TGTGCCAGCAGCGTGGGAGGTCGTGGAAACACCATATATTTT.

The J gene is TRBJ2-1, the V gene TRBV5-4; 8 bases fit TRBD2. Unmatched junction bases numbered 10, after V lost 4 bases and J lost 4 bases. This CDR3 region has 16 residues. Germline values: CDR1 SGHNT, CDR2 YYREEE (reference sequence). CDR3 in amino acids: CASSPTGTRKYNEQFF. The CDR3 DNA follows: TGTGCCAGCAGCCCCACCGGGACTAGAAAATACAATGAGCAGTTCTTC.

The rearrangement joins TRBV20-1 to TRBJ1-1, with D tentatively TRBD1 (5 bases). Germline values: CDR1 DFQATT, CDR2 SNEGSKA (reference sequence). V shed 6 bases and J shed 8 bases, with 13 bases lying between them. This CDR3 contains 11 residues. CDR3 region: CSAGGELEAFF. The DNA for the CDR3 is TGCAGTGCAGGAGGGGAGTTAGAAGCTTTCTTT.

V gene TRBV5-1 combines with J gene TRBJ2-3; possibly TRBD2 for D (5 bases). The germline V gene encodes CDR1 SGHRS and CDR2 YFSETQ. V was shortened by 4 bases and J by 2 bases, with 8 bases between the two germline ends. The length of the CDR3 is 13 residues. CDR3 DNA sequence: TGCGCCAGCAGCATCCGGGACACAGATACGCAGTATTTT. This gives the protein CASSIRDTDTQYF.

The rearrangement uses TRBV4-3 and TRBJ2-3; 9 nucleotides match TRBD2. The ends lost 0 bases at V and 5 bases at J; junction bases unmatched: 3. Germline values: CDR1 LGHNA, CDR2 YSLEER. This CDR3 has 15 amino acids. The CDR3 DNA reads as TGCGCCAGCAGCCAAGACGCGGGAGGGAGAGATACGCAGTATTTT. Residues: CASSQDAGGRDTQYF.

The V and J genes are TRBV25-1 and TRBJ1-3; weak D call: TRBD1 (5 bases). The V end lost 8 bases, the J end lost 0 bases, and 11 bases lay between the germline ends. The CDR3 sequence is 14 residues long. Germline CDR1 MGHDK, CDR2 SYGVNS. CDR3 protein: CASWGVSSGNTIYF. The CDR3 DNA reads as TGTGCCAGCTGGGGGGTCAGCTCTGGAAACACCATATATTTT.